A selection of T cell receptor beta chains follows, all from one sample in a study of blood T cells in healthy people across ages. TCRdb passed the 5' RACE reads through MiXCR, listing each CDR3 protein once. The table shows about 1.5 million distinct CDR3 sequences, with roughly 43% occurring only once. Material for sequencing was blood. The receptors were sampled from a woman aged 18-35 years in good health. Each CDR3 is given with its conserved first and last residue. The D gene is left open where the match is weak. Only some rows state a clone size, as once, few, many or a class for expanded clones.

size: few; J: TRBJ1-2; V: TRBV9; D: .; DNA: TGTGCCAGCAGCGTAGCTAACAGCCAGATATATGGCTACACCTTC; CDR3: CASSVANSQIYGYTF
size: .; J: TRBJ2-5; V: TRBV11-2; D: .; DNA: TGTGCCAGCAGCAACTCAAACGTTGATGGAAAAAGTGAGACCCAGTACTTC; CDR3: CASSNSNVDGKSETQYF
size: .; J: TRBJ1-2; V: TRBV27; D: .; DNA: TGTGCCAGCAGTTTTCGGGGCAGGGTTGACTATGGCTACACCTTC; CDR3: CASSFRGRVDYGYTF
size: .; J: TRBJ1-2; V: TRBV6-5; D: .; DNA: TGTGCCAGCAGGCCCACGACAGGACCCATAGCCTATGGCTACACCTTC; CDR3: CASRPTTGPIAYGYTF
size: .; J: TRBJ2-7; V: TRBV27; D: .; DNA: TGTGCCAGCAGTTTAGTGGACAGTCCCTACGAGCAGTACTTC; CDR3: CASSLVDSPYEQYF
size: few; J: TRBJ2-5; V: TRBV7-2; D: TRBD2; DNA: TGTGCCAGCAGCTTTTCCGGGACTAGCGGTCAAGAGACCCAGTACTTC; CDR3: CASSFSGTSGQETQYF
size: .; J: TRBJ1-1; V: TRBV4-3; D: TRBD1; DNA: TGCGCCAGCAGCCAACCCGGACAGGGTGTCACTGAAGCTTTCTTT; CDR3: CASSQPGQGVTEAFF
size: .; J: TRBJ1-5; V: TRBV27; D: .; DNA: TGTGCCAGCAGTCGATCCACGGGGACAAGCAAGCCCCAGCATTTT; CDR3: CASSRSTGTSKPQHF
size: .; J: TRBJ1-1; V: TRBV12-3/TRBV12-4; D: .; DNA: TGTGCCAGCAGCCCGGGACTGAGCATGAACACTGAAGCTTTCTTT; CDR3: CASSPGLSMNTEAFF
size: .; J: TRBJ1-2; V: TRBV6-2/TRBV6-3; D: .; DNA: TGTGCCAGCAGGAACCCAGGGTACTCCCGGTTTGACTATGGCTACACCTTC; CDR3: CASRNPGYSRFDYGYTF
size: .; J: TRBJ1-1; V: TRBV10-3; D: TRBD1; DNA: TGTGCCATCAGTTCCCCTCGACAGGGACTAACTGAAGCTTTCTTT; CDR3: CAISSPRQGLTEAFF
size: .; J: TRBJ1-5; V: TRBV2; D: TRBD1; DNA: TGTGCCAGCAGGGACGGTCCCGGGACAGGGGTTCAGCCCCAGCATTTT; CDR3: CASRDGPGTGVQPQHF
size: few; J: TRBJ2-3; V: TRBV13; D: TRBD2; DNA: TGTGCCATAAGGACTAGGAACACAGATACGCAGTATTTT; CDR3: CAIRTRNTDTQYF
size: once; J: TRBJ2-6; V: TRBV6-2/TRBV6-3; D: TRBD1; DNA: TGTGCCAGCAGTTACTCGATAGCCCCGGGGACAGATGGGGCCAACGTCCTGACTTTC; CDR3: CASSYSIAPGTDGANVLTF
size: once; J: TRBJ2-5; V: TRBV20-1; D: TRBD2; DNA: TGCAGTGCTAGGGAAAGCGGGGGGGCCGTCGAGGGAGAGACCCAGTACTTC; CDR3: CSARESGGAVEGETQYF
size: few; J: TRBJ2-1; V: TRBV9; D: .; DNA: TGTGCCAGCAGCGTAGGAACTTATGATGAGCAGTTCTTC; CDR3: CASSVGTYDEQFF
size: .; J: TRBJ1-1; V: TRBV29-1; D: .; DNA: TGCAGCGTTGAAGTCCTCAGGCCCCGGGGTATGGCTTTCTTT; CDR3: CSVEVLRPRGMAFF
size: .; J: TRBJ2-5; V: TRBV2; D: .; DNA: TGTGCCAGCAGTGGGGGCGAACAAGAGACCCAGTACTTC; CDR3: CASSGGEQETQYF
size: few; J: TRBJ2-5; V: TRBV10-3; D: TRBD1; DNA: TGTGCCATCAGAAACACAGGGGGTTCCCAGTACTTC; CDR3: CAIRNTGGSQYF
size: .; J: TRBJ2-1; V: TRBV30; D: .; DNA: TGTGCCTGGAGTGTAGGCGGGACCCACAATGAGCAGTTCTTC; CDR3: CAWSVGGTHNEQFF
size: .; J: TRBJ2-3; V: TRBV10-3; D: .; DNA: TGTGCCATCAGTGACACGACACTCACAGATACGCAGTATTTT; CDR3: CAISDTTLTDTQYF
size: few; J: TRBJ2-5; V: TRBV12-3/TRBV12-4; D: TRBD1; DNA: TGTGCCAGCAGTACAAGGTCGACAGGGGGAAGCGATGAGCAGTACTTC; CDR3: CASSTRSTGGSDEQYF
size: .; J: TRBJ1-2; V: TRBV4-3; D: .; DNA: TGCGCCAGCAGCCAAGTGTCCGACTATGGCTACACCTTC; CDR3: CASSQVSDYGYTF
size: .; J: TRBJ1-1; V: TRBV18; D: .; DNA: TGTGCCAGCTCACCAGCTAATTTGAGGAGGTCGGGGAATGAAGCTTTCTTT; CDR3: CASSPANLRRSGNEAFF
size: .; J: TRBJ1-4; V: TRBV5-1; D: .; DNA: TGCGCCAGCAGCCTGATTGCGGTGGGAGAGGAAAAACTGTTTTTT; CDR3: CASSLIAVGEEKLFF
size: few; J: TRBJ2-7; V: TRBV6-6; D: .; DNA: TGTGCCAGCAGTTACTCGACAGCCTACAATGAGCAGTACTTC; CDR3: CASSYSTAYNEQYF
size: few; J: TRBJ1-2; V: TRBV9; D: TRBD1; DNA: TGTGCCAGCAGCGTAGATGCAGGGGGATGCACCTTC; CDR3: CASSVDAGGCTF
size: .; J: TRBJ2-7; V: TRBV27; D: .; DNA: TGTGCCAGCAAGCTCGGTGGGAAGGCCTACGAGCAGTACTTC; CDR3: CASKLGGKAYEQYF
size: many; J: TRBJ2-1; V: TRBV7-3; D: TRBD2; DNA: TGTGCCAGCAGCCCGACTAGCGGGAGTAGTAGAAATGAGCAGTTCTTC; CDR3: CASSPTSGSSRNEQFF
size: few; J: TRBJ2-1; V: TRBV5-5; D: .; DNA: TGTGCCAGCAGTCTTGAGGACCTCTCCTACAATGAGCAGTTCTTC; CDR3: CASSLEDLSYNEQFF
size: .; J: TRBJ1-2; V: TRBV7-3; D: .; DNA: TGTGCCAGCAGCTTAATAGCAGGGGATGGCTACACCTTC; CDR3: CASSLIAGDGYTF
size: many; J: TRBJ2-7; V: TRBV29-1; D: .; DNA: TGCAGCGTTGTCCGCGACTCCTACGAGCAGTACTTC; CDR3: CSVVRDSYEQYF
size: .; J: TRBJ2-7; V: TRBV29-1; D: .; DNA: TGCAGCGCCCCGAGGGCCAACCGGTACAATGAGCAGTACTTC; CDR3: CSAPRANRYNEQYF
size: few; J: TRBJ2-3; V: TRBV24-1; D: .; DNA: TGTGCCACCAGTGATCCGTGGACAGATACGCAGTATTTT; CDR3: CATSDPWTDTQYF
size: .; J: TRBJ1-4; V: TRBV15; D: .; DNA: TGTGCCACCAGCAGAGGGGGGGGGAGTGAAAAACTGTTTTTT; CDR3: CATSRGGGSEKLFF
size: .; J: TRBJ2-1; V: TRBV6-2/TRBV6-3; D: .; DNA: TGTGCCAGCGCCGCTGGGTGGGGTGAGCAGTTCTTC; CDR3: CASAAGWGEQFF
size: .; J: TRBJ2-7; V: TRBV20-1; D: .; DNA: TGCAGTGCGGGCCGACTAGGGATCTCCTACGAGCAGTACTTC; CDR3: CSAGRLGISYEQYF
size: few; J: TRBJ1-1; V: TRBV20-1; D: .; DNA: TGCAGTGCTAGAGATATGCGGGGCAATGAAGCTTTCTTT; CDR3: CSARDMRGNEAFF
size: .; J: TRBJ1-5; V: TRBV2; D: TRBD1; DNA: TGTGCCAGCAGTACGACAGGGTCCGGTCAGCCCCAGCATTTT; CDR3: CASSTTGSGQPQHF
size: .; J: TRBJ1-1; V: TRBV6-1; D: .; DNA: TGTGCCAGCGGCTCAGAGGAGGGCACTGAAGCTTTCTTT; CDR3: CASGSEEGTEAFF
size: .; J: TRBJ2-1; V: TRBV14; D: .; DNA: TGTGCCAGCAGCAAACTAGTTTCGAATGAGCAGTTCTTC; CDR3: CASSKLVSNEQFF
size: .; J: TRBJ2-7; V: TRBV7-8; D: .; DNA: TGTGCCAGCAGCTTACAGGTACTCTACGAGCAGTACTTC; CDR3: CASSLQVLYEQYF
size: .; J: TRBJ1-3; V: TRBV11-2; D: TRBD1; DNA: TGTGCCAGCAGTGGGACAGGGAGCAACTCTGGAAACACCATATATTTT; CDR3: CASSGTGSNSGNTIYF
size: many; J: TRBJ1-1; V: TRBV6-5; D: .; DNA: TGTGCCAGCAGACCTCCCGGGGTTACTGAAGCTTTCTTT; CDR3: CASRPPGVTEAFF
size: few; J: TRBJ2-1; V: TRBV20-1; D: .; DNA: TGCAGTGCTAGACGAAGCGTCAATGAGCAGTTCTTC; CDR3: CSARRSVNEQFF
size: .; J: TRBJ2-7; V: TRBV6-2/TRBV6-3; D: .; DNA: TGTGCCAGCCTCGATACTCCCTACGAGCAGTACTTC; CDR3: CASLDTPYEQYF
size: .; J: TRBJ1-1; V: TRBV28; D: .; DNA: TGTGCCAGCAACCCGGGAGGGAGGAGGACTGAAGCTTTCTTT; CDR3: CASNPGGRRTEAFF
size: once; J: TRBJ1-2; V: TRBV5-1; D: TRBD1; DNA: TGCGCCAGCAGCTCCAGATGGACAGGGGGCTCTGGCTACACCTTC; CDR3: CASSSRWTGGSGYTF
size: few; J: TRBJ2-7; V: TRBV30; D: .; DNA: TGTGCCTGGAGTCCCTTTTCCAACGAGCAGTACTTC; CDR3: CAWSPFSNEQYF
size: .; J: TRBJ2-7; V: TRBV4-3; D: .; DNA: TGCGCCAGCAGCCAAGCGATGGGGCTCTACGAGCAGTACTTC; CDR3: CASSQAMGLYEQYF
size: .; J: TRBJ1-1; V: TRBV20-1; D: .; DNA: TGCAGGGGGCGGGTTTTGAACACTGAAGCTTTCTTT; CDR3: CRGRVLNTEAFF